Listed below are T cell receptor beta chains from one sample, sequenced in a study of cytomegalovirus exposure and HLA in healthy donors. Using immunoSEQ multiplex PCR, the repertoire was profiled, and TCRdb retains in-frame clones only, with some absent. The sample lists around 210,000 clones, roughly 77% occurring once. The sequencing input was PBMCs. These receptors all stem from a male donor in good health and CMV-seropositive. The CDR3 runs from the conserved cysteine through the conserved F or W. The order of the fields is V gene, J gene, clone size, D gene, CDR3 protein, CDR3 DNA. The D gene is left open where the match is weak. Clone size is given for some rows only: seen once, a few or many times, or a class if the clone is expanded.

TRBV27	TRBJ1-3	few	TRBD1	CASSLLGQGWSGNTIYF	TGTGCCAGCAGTTTACTCGGACAGGGGTGGTCTGGAAACACCATATATTTT
TRBV18	TRBJ2-7	-	TRBD2	CASSPGTTYEQYF	TGTGCCAGCTCACCCGGGACTACCTACGAGCAGTACTTC
TRBV6-1	TRBJ1-1	-	-	CASRAVSEAFF	TGTGCCAGCAGGGCGGTCAGTGAAGCTTTCTTT
TRBV29-1	TRBJ2-7	-	TRBD1	CSVGTGTYEQYF	TGCAGCGTCGGGACAGGGACCTACGAGCAGTACTTC
TRBV5-4	TRBJ2-3	-	TRBD1	CASSPGGRDTDTQYF	TGTGCCAGCAGTCCAGGGGGACGGGACACAGATACGCAGTATTTT
TRBV7-2	TRBJ2-3	-	-	CASSLSSPTDTQYF	TGTGCCAGCAGCTTAAGTAGTCCCACAGATACGCAGTATTTT
TRBV23-1	TRBJ2-2	-	TRBD2	CASRIPRTSGPSNTGELFF	TGCGCCAGTAGGATACCCAGGACTAGCGGGCCCTCGAACACCGGGGAGCTGTTTTTT
TRBV27	TRBJ2-2	-	TRBD1	CASQRDRYTGELFF	TGTGCCAGCCAAAGGGACAGGTACACCGGGGAGCTGTTTTTT
TRBV7-6	TRBJ1-4	-	TRBD1	CASSLGFGTGNEKLFF	TGTGCCAGCAGCTTAGGATTCGGGACAGGGAACGAAAAACTGTTTTTT
TRBV4-2	TRBJ2-3	-	TRBD2	CASSQDSLAGGPHTQYF	TGTGCCAGCAGCCAAGATTCTCTAGCGGGGGGGCCGCATACGCAGTATTTT
TRBV2	TRBJ1-2	-	TRBD1	CASSDGTGSYGYTF	TGTGCCAGCAGTGATGGGACAGGATCTTATGGCTACACCTTC
TRBV15	TRBJ1-1	-	-	CATTKDGGPPNTEAFF	TGTGCCACCACCAAAGACGGCGGCCCGCCGAACACTGAAGCTTTCTTT
TRBV11-1	TRBJ1-1	-	-	CASTKNTEAFF	TGTGCCAGCACCAAGAACACTGAAGCTTTCTTT
TRBV6-1	TRBJ2-7	-	-	CASGRSYEQYF	TGTGCCAGCGGCCGCTCCTACGAGCAGTACTTC
TRBV10-3	TRBJ1-6	-	-	CAISGQPNSPLHF	TGTGCCATCAGTGGACAGCCTAATTCACCCCTCCACTTT
TRBV6-5	TRBJ2-7	-	TRBD2	CASSPGLAGYEQYF	TGTGCCAGCAGCCCGGGACTAGCGGGTTACGAGCAGTACTTC
TRBV28	TRBJ1-4	-	TRBD1	CASSSPARGEKLFF	TGTGCCAGCAGTTCACCGGCCAGGGGGGAAAAACTGTTTTTT
TRBV4-3	TRBJ2-4	-	TRBD2	CASSQVAGGDIQYF	TGCGCCAGCAGCCAAGTAGCGGGAGGGGACATTCAGTACTTC
TRBV7-3	TRBJ2-7	-	TRBD1	CASSLVGQGGYEQYF	TGTGCCAGCAGCTTAGTCGGACAGGGGGGTTACGAGCAGTACTTC
TRBV7-8	TRBJ2-1	-	-	CASSPFGTGSNNEQFF	TGTGCCAGCAGCCCTTTTGGTACAGGGAGTAACAATGAGCAGTTCTTC
TRBV6-4	TRBJ1-6	once	-	CASSLDAGSNSPLHF	TGTGCCAGCAGTCTTGACGCGGGATCGAATTCACCCCTCCACTTT
TRBV9	TRBJ2-3	-	TRBD2	CASSVTTSGWRDTQYF	TGTGCCAGCAGCGTTACGACTAGCGGGTGGAGAGATACGCAGTATTTT
TRBV19	TRBJ1-3	-	TRBD1	CASSGQGADGNTIYF	TGTGCCAGTAGCGGACAGGGGGCCGATGGAAACACCATATATTTT
TRBV4-2	TRBJ2-7	-	TRBD2	CASSQIAGSSYEQYF	TGTGCCAGCAGCCAAATAGCGGGAAGCTCCTACGAGCAGTACTTC
TRBV7-2	TRBJ2-3	-	-	CASRGTRASTDTQYF	TGTGCCAGCAGGGGTACTAGGGCTAGCACAGATACGCAGTATTTT
TRBV5-1	TRBJ1-1	-	-	CASRGQPMDTEAFF	TGCGCCAGCAGGGGCCAACCCATGGACACTGAAGCTTTCTTT
TRBV6-5	TRBJ2-7	-	TRBD2	CASSYSGTSGPYEQYF	TGTGCCAGCAGTTACTCGGGGACTAGCGGCCCATACGAGCAGTACTTC
TRBV28	TRBJ1-5	-	-	CASSTPDYNQPQHF	TGTGCCAGCAGTACACCGGACTACAATCAGCCCCAGCATTTT
TRBV11-3	TRBJ2-2	few	TRBD2	CASSLTSGRKGGELFF	TGTGCCAGCAGCTTGACTAGCGGGAGGAAGGGCGGGGAGCTGTTTTTT
TRBV4-2	TRBJ2-7	-	-	CASSQDGWGGAYEQYF	TGTGCCAGCAGCCAAGATGGTTGGGGGGGGGCTTACGAGCAGTACTTC
TRBV7-2	TRBJ2-1	-	-	CASSLLWRKAVFF	TGTGCCAGCAGCTTGCTATGGAGGAAAGCGGTGTTCTTC
TRBV7-2	TRBJ2-6	-	-	CASSSRTAGANVLTF	TGTGCCAGCAGCTCTCGGACAGCTGGGGCCAACGTCCTGACTTTC
TRBV4-2	TRBJ2-7	-	TRBD2	CASSQPGGEGEQYF	TGTGCCAGCAGCCAACCCGGTGGGGAGGGCGAGCAGTACTTC
TRBV7-6	TRBJ1-3	-	-	CASSLSSSGNTIYF	TGTGCCAGCAGCTTATCTAGCTCTGGAAACACCATATATTTT
TRBV7-2	TRBJ1-2	-	-	CASSLAKVRGGSYTF	TGTGCCAGCAGCTTAGCGAAGGTTCGGGGGGGCAGCTACACCTTC
TRBV25-1	TRBJ2-7	few	-	CASSDSGGTYEQYF	TGTGCCAGCAGTGATTCTGGAGGAACCTACGAGCAGTACTTC
TRBV30	TRBJ2-7	once	TRBD1	CAWSAERTGDILEQYF	TGTGCCTGGAGTGCTGAGAGGACAGGAGATATTCTCGAGCAGTACTTC
TRBV6-6	TRBJ2-3	-	TRBD1	CASSMGQGRDTQYF	TGTGCCAGCAGTATGGGACAGGGTAGAGATACGCAGTATTTT
TRBV29-1	TRBJ2-3	-	-	CSAPQGTLTDTQYF	TGCAGCGCCCCCCAGGGGACCCTCACAGATACGCAGTATTTT
TRBV4-2	TRBJ2-1	few	-	CASSQEAAFYDEQFF	TGTGCCAGCAGCCAAGAAGCGGCCTTTTACGATGAGCAGTTCTTC
TRBV7-9	TRBJ2-3	-	-	CASSLRDSSTDTQYF	TGTGCCAGCAGCTTAAGGGACTCTAGCACAGATACGCAGTATTTT
TRBV6-1	TRBJ1-1	-	TRBD1	CASRRTGQFTEAFF	TGTGCCAGCAGGCGGACAGGCCAATTCACTGAAGCTTTCTTT
TRBV11-3	TRBJ2-1	-	TRBD2	CASSLTSFLDNEQFF	TGTGCCAGCAGCTTGACTAGCTTCCTTGACAATGAGCAGTTCTTC
TRBV19	TRBJ2-2	-	-	CASRETGSAGELFF	TGTGCCAGTAGAGAAACAGGGAGTGCCGGGGAGCTGTTTTTT
TRBV7-9	TRBJ2-5	few	TRBD1	CASSSGGTGKETQYF	TGTGCCAGCAGTTCGGGCGGGACAGGGAAAGAGACCCAGTACTTC
TRBV7-8	TRBJ2-1	few	-	CASSPLEGGSVQFF	TGTGCCAGCAGCCCATTAGAAGGCGGGTCGGTGCAGTTCTTC
TRBV7-9	TRBJ2-7	-	TRBD1	CASSPGTGRSYEQYF	TGTGCCAGCAGCCCCGGGACAGGGAGATCCTACGAGCAGTACTTC
TRBV10-3	TRBJ2-5	-	-	CAISFGPDKGTQYF	TGTGCCATCAGTTTCGGGCCGGACAAGGGGACCCAGTACTTC
TRBV18	TRBJ1-4	few	TRBD1	CASSQQGAANEKLFF	TGTGCCAGCTCGCAACAGGGGGCTGCTAATGAAAAACTGTTTTTT
TRBV7-9	TRBJ1-1	-	TRBD1	CASSLAVTGVEAFF	TGTGCCAGCAGCTTAGCGGTGACAGGGGTGGAAGCTTTCTTT
TRBV4-1	TRBJ1-6	-	TRBD1	CASSQEGQAGYSPLHF	TGCGCCAGCAGCCAAGAGGGACAGGCAGGGTATTCACCCCTCCACTTT
TRBV6-4	TRBJ2-2	once	TRBD1	CASSGTGLPAGELFF	TGTGCCAGCAGTGGGACAGGCCTTCCGGCCGGGGAGCTGTTTTTT
TRBV6-5	TRBJ1-5	-	TRBD1	CASGKDRGLNQPQHF	TGTGCCAGCGGGAAGGACAGGGGGCTTAATCAGCCCCAGCATTTT
TRBV29-1	TRBJ2-2	-	-	CSVGQTNTGELFF	TGCAGCGTTGGACAGACGAACACCGGGGAGCTGTTTTTT
TRBV28	TRBJ2-6	-	TRBD2	CASSTPGLAAGANVLTF	TGTGCCAGCAGTACTCCGGGACTAGCTGCTGGGGCCAACGTCCTGACTTTC